Each of the 6 T cell receptor beta chains below was sequenced from the same sample in a study of CD8+CD57+ T cells in acquired aplastic anemia. Before being chosen for sequencing, patients had shown CD8+CD57+ cell expansion by flow cytometry. The TCR beta profiling, which covered VDJ combination and CDR3 sequence, was carried out using genomic DNA as the template. TCRdb ran MiXCR on the reads and lists one entry per CDR3 protein. The profile covers about 160,000 distinct CDR3 sequences, with around 75% appearing a single time and approximately 42% taken by the ten largest. The sequenced sample was sorted CD4+, CD8+, or CD8+CD57+ T cells (not recorded which) from PBMCs. The receptor source for this set is a human donor with aplastic anemia.

To note about this clonotype: Sequence at one end of the junction differs from germline and may be a read error. The chain links TRBV7-7 to TRBJ2-5; 9 positions agree with TRBD1. Germline V gene lookup returns CDR1 SSHAT and CDR2 FNYEAQ (reference sequence). This CDR3 contains 15 residues. The CDR3 spells CASRLGGQGLETQYF. CDR3 DNA sequence: TGTGCTAGCAGACTAGGGGGACAGGGTCTAGAGACCCAGTACTTC.

This clonotype was counted a single time. The chain carries TRBV7-9 and TRBJ1-2, with a tentative D call TRBD1 (6 bases). V shed 3 bases and J shed 1 base, with 15 bases lying between them. CDR3 length: 16 residues. In germline, CDR1 is SEHNR, CDR2 FQNEAQ (reference sequence). Written as DNA, the CDR3 is TGTGCCAGCAGCTTTCAGGACAGCCCAATTAACTATGGCTACACCTTC. It yields the protein CASSFQDSPINYGYTF. Full variable domain (rest looked up from reference TRBV7-9 and TRBJ1-2): DTGVSQNPRHKITKRGQNVTFRCDPISEHNRLYWYRQTLGQGPEFLTYFQNEAQLEKSRLLSDRFSAERPKGSFSTLEIQRTEQGDSAMYLCASSFQDSPINYGYTFGSGTRLTVV.

The gene calls are TRBV20-1 and TRBJ1-1; D may be TRBD1 (6 bases). Germline CDR1 and CDR2: DFQATT and SNEGSKA (reference sequence). CDR3 length: 13 residues. Trimming took off 2 bases at V and 6 bases at J, with 13 bases between the two ends. The CDR3 sequence is CSARQQGFSEAFF. The CDR3 DNA reads as TGCAGTGCTAGACAACAGGGCTTCTCTGAAGCTTTCTTT.

The CDR3 sequence: CASSQDCSRGCWHTEAFF. The CDR3 DNA reads as TGCGCCAGCAGCCAAGATTGTTCCCGGGGCTGCTGGCACACTGAAGCTTTCTTT. This sequence joins TRBV4-1 and TRBJ1-1; tentative D call: TRBD1 (5 bases). Germline lookup yields CDR1 MGHRA and CDR2 YSYEKL. The CDR3 extends over 18 amino acids. V lost 0 bases and J 3 bases, leaving 20 bases between the germline ends.

V and J are TRBV20-1 and TRBJ2-2; no clear D. This CDR3 is built from 13 residues. Germline V lookup: CDR1 DFQATT, CDR2 SNEGSKA (reference sequence). Between the trimmed V and J ends, which lost 6 bases and 7 bases, there was a span of 15 bases. CDR3 loop: CSAPKGRVGELFF. DNA of the CDR3: TGCAGTGCCCCAAAGGGAAGGGTCGGGGAGCTGTTTTTT.

The chain links TRBV9 to TRBJ2-1; 8 bases are a match to TRBD1. The germline V gene has CDR1 SGDLS and CDR2 YYNGEE. V was clipped by 1 base and J by 9 bases; unmatched bases: 9. This CDR3 spans 15 amino acids. The CDR3: CASSVPRTGSGEQFF. The CDR3 coding sequence is TGTGCCAGCAGCGTACCTCGGACAGGGTCGGGTGAGCAGTTCTTC.